Sequencing of this TCR beta chain was carried out in a study of shared clonotypes between healthy human individuals. Produced via immunoSEQ multiplex PCR; TCRdb's table is partial and in-frame only. There are millions of clones in the sample; about 93% occur only once, and under 2% lies in the top ten. This CDR3 region has 15 residues. CDR1 ENHRY and CDR2 SYGVKD come from the germline V gene. Unmatched junction bases numbered 6, after V lost 3 bases and J lost 3 bases. Cells designated naive CD8 were CD45RO-negative and were positively selected for CCR7, with terminally differentiated effector memory CD45RA+ cells excluded.

The sequence came from a young man in good health. Some clones in this sample may be carry-over from other donors' samples. The sample consisted of naive CD8+ T cells from PBMCs. The chain joins TRBV10-3 to TRBJ1-1, with TRBD1 identical over 8 bases. The CDR3 region is CAISDPRTGHTEAFF. The CDR3 region has the DNA TGTGCCATCAGTGACCCAAGGACAGGGCACACTGAAGCTTTCTTT.